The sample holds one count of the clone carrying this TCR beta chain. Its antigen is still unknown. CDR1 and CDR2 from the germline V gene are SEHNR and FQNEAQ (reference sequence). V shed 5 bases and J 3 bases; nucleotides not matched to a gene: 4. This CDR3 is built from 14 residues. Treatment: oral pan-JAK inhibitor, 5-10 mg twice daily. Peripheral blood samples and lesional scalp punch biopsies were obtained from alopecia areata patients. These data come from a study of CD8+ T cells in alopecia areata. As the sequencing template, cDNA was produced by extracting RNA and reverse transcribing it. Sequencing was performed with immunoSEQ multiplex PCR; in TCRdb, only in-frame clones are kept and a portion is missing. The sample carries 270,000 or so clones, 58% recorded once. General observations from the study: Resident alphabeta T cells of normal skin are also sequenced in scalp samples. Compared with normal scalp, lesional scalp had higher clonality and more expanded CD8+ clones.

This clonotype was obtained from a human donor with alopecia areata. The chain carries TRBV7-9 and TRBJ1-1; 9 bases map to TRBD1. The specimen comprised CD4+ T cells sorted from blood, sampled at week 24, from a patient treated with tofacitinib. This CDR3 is CASSKDRGYTEAFF. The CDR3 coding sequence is TGTGCCAGCAGCAAAGACAGGGGGTACACTGAAGCTTTCTTT.